The 20 T cell receptor beta chains reported below all come from one sample, sequenced in a study of control samples from healthy donors and cancer patients. Libraries were prepared by immunoSEQ multiplex PCR; TCRdb keeps only in-frame clonotypes and omits some of them. The table lists about 160,000 clones, under 96% of them singletons. Sequencing was carried out using blood. These receptor sequences come from a woman aged 25 to 45 in good health.

The chain combines TRBV5-1 with TRBJ2-7; 7 bases align to TRBD2. The CDR3 has 14 residues. Germline values: CDR1 SGHRS, CDR2 YFSETQ. The junction had 9 bases not matched to a gene; V was cut back by 3 bases and J by 6 bases. CDR3: CASSSPRGGGEQYF. In nucleotides, the CDR3 is TGCGCCAGCAGCTCGCCCCGCGGGGGTGGCGAGCAGTACTTC.

The CDR3 DNA sequence: TGTGCCAGCAGCCTTGGACAGCAAAACATTCAGTACTTC. Translated: CASSLGQQNIQYF. The chain links TRBV7-9 to TRBJ2-4, with a weak D call TRBD1 (6 bases). CDR3 size: 13 residues. Germline CDR1 reads SEHNR; CDR2 reads FQNEAQ (reference sequence). The V gene lost 5 bases and the J gene lost 5 bases, with 10 bases spanning the gap.

This clone has a handful of counts. This sequence joins TRBV6-1 and TRBJ2-6; D ambiguous. Germline CDR1 is MNHNS and CDR2 is SASEGT. The V end was cut by 1 base, the J end by 0 bases, with 1 base between. The CDR3 length is 14 residues. The CDR3 spells CASSEGSGANVLTF. As DNA, the CDR3 is TGTGCCAGCAGTGAAGGCTCTGGGGCCAACGTCCTGACTTTC.

This clone was detected only once. The gene calls are TRBV19 and TRBJ1-1; the D is unclear. The V end lost 5 bases, the J end lost 0 bases, and 10 bases lay between the germline ends. The CDR3 is 14 amino acids. Germline values: CDR1 LNHDA, CDR2 SQIVND (reference sequence). CDR3 nucleotides: TGTGCCAGTAGTCGCGGGAGGATGAACACTGAAGCTTTCTTT. Its translation is CASSRGRMNTEAFF.

The chain is built from TRBV28 and TRBJ1-2, with D unclear. The CDR3 sequence is 15 residues long. The germline CDR1 and CDR2 sequences are MDHEN and SYDVKM. V was trimmed by 2 bases and J by 5 bases, leaving 15 bases between them. CDR3 sequence: CASSLQVTVPYGYTF. The CDR3 DNA is TGTGCCAGCAGTTTACAAGTTACAGTCCCTTATGGCTACACCTTC.

V usage is TRBV14 and J usage is TRBJ1-1, with D unresolved. The CDR3 covers 15 residues. The V and J ends lost 0 bases and 4 bases respectively, with 12 bases between them. Germline CDR1 SGHDN, CDR2 FVKESK. The CDR3 DNA reads as TGTGCCAGCAGCCAAGAAGGGATCCAGACCACTGAAGCTTTCTTT. It yields the protein CASSQEGIQTTEAFF.

Here the CDR3 reads CASSVGGGETQYF. The CDR3 DNA follows: TGTGCCAGCAGCGTAGGCGGAGGGGAGACCCAGTACTTC. The chain employs TRBV9 and TRBJ2-5; D is possibly TRBD2 (6 bases). The length of the CDR3 is 13 residues. The V and J ends lost 0 bases and 5 bases respectively, with 8 bases between them. CDR1 is SGDLS, CDR2 YYNGEE, per germline. Drawing the rest from reference TRBV9 and TRBJ2-5, the complete variable domain is DSGVTQTPKHLITATGQRVTLRCSPRSGDLSVYWYQQSLDQGLQFLIQYYNGEERAKGNILERFSAQQFPDLHSELNLSSLELGDSALYFCASSVGGGETQYFGPGTRLLVL.

This chain uses TRBV4-1 with TRBJ2-3; D is unclear. Trimming pared 2 bases from V and 1 base from J, leaving 4 bases between. The CDR3 is 13 amino acids. CDR1 and CDR2 from the germline V gene are MGHRA and YSYEKL. In nucleotides, the CDR3 is TGCGCCAGCAGCCAACACCGCACAGATACGCAGTATTTT. Translating it yields CASSQHRTDTQYF.

The V call is TRBV9, the J call TRBJ1-2, with 8 bases fitting TRBD1. From germline, CDR1 is SGDLS and CDR2 YYNGEE. Germline trimming cut 4 bases from V and 4 bases from J; bases unmatched to any gene: 9. The CDR3 loop spans 15 amino acids. The CDR3 coding sequence is TGTGCCAGCAGCCCTTGGACAGGGCCGGGCTATGGCTACACCTTC. Amino acids: CASSPWTGPGYGYTF.

This chain links TRBV2 with TRBJ2-1, with TRBD1 matching over 11 bases. The V gene end was trimmed by 6 bases and the J gene end by 4 bases; junction bases not matched to a gene: 2. The V gene's germline CDR1 is SNHLY and CDR2 FYNNEI. The CDR3 sequence is 14 residues long. CDR3 nucleotide sequence: TGTGCCAGCAGAGGACAGGGGGCTTACAATGAGCAGTTCTTC. Protein sequence: CASRGQGAYNEQFF.

The V and J genes are TRBV10-3 and TRBJ1-6, with TRBD1 identical over 9 bases. The CDR3 extends over 14 amino acids. Trimming cost V 2 bases and J 14 bases; bases outside gene matches: 7. Germline lookup yields CDR1 ENHRY and CDR2 SYGVKD. The CDR3 is CAISEPLQGATLHF. The CDR3 coding sequence is TGTGCCATCAGTGAGCCGTTACAGGGGGCAACCCTCCACTTT.

The V gene is TRBV27, the J gene TRBJ2-1; the D gene is possibly TRBD2 (6 bases). CDR1 and CDR2 (germline): MNHEY, SMNVEV (reference sequence). The V gene lost 7 bases and the J gene lost 3 bases, with 22 bases spanning the gap. The CDR3 has 17 residues. The CDR3 sequence is CASNKGQELADYNEQFF. The CDR3 DNA sequence: TGTGCCAGCAACAAGGGCCAGGAGTTAGCGGACTACAATGAGCAGTTCTTC.

In DNA, the CDR3 is TGTGCCAGCAGCAATGGACAGACCTACAATGAGCAGTTCTTC. This translates into CASSNGQTYNEQFF. This chain connects TRBV11-2 to TRBJ2-1, with D possibly TRBD1 on 6 matching bases. The CDR3 extends over 14 amino acids. V lost 5 bases to trimming and J lost 2 bases, with 10 bases between them. The germline gives CDR1 SGHAT, CDR2 FQNNGV.

The rearrangement joins TRBV7-8 to TRBJ2-2; D is perhaps TRBD2 (5 bases). Germline assignment: CDR1 SGHVS and CDR2 FQNEAQ. Trimming shortened V by 1 base and J by 7 bases, and 13 bases separated the two germline ends. The CDR3 consists of 15 residues. This CDR3 is CASSLGRGLGGELFF. CDR3 DNA sequence: TGTGCCAGCAGCTTAGGGAGAGGGCTGGGCGGGGAGCTGTTTTTT. The variable domain in full, with the rest retrieved from reference TRBV7-8 and TRBJ2-2, is GAGVSQSPRYKVAKRGQDVALRCDPISGHVSLFWYQQALGQGPEFLTYFQNEAQLDKSGLPSDRFFAERPEGSVSTLKIQRTQQEDSAVYLCASSLGRGLGGELFFGEGSRLTVL.

This chain links TRBV6-5 with TRBJ2-1; possibly TRBD1 for D (6 bases). Germline loops: CDR1 MNHEY, CDR2 SVGAGI. The germline V and J ends were trimmed by 5 bases and 4 bases, with 9 bases remaining between them. The CDR3 covers 13 residues. CDR3 in amino acids: CASSRTEYNEQFF. In DNA form, the CDR3 reads TGTGCCAGCAGTAGGACAGAATACAATGAGCAGTTCTTC.

This CDR3 is CATSRDRGSGETQYF. The CDR3 DNA reads as TGTGCCACCAGCAGAGATCGGGGTAGCGGAGAGACCCAGTACTTC. This rearrangement joins TRBV15 to TRBJ2-5, with D perhaps matching TRBD2 (6 bases). The V end lost 0 bases, the J end lost 4 bases, and 12 bases lay between the germline ends. In germline, CDR1 is LNHNV, CDR2 YYDKDF (reference sequence). The CDR3 has 15 residues.

The V and J genes are TRBV11-2 and TRBJ2-7; D remains unclear. CDR1 is SGHAT and CDR2 is FQNNGV in the germline V gene. The V end was cut by 11 bases, the J end by 3 bases, with 14 bases between. The CDR3 runs to 12 residues. The CDR3 DNA follows: TGTGCCCTGGCCCCGAGATTCTACGAGCAGTACTTC. Its protein is CALAPRFYEQYF.

The gene calls are TRBV6-5 and TRBJ1-2; 9 nucleotides match TRBD1. Unmatched junction bases numbered 7, after V lost 6 bases and J lost 8 bases. Germline V gene lookup returns CDR1 MNHEY and CDR2 SVGAGI. The CDR3 runs to 13 residues. The CDR3 DNA follows: TGTGCCAGCAGGGGGGGACAGGGAAAAGGCTACACCTTC. Its translation: CASRGGQGKGYTF.

This chain joins TRBV11-2 and TRBJ2-7, with TRBD1 matching 9 bases. From germline, CDR1 is SGHAT and CDR2 FQNNGV. The CDR3 totals 15 residues. The V segment lost 2 bases and the J segment 3 bases; nucleotides outside the gene matches: 5. DNA for the CDR3: TGTGCCAGCAGCTTACCGGGACAGGGTCTCTACGAGCAGTACTTC. Translated, it gives CASSLPGQGLYEQYF.

The chain joins TRBV25-1 to TRBJ1-4; 9 nucleotides match TRBD1. The CDR3 contains 15 residues. Per germline, CDR1 MGHDK and CDR2 SYGVNS. With V trimmed by 2 bases and J by 8 bases, 6 bases remained unmatched. CDR3 in amino acids: CASSERTGTGEKLFF. The CDR3 coding sequence is TGTGCCAGCAGTGAACGAACCGGGACAGGGGAAAAACTGTTTTTT.